This T cell receptor beta chain was identified in a study of cytomegalovirus exposure and HLA in healthy donors. CDR1 and CDR2 from the germline V gene are SEHNR and FQNEAQ (reference sequence). This CDR3 is built from 16 residues. The V segment lost 7 bases and the J segment 6 bases; nucleotides outside the gene matches: 13. The PCR ran on 60 Vbeta and 13 Jbeta primers. Clones were read by immunoSEQ multiplex PCR, and TCRdb kept only the in-frame ones, dropping some. The sample yields about 190,000 clones, approximately 80% seen once. Donors likely had unrecorded immune exposures despite being nominally healthy when sampled. On this clone: The antigen remains undetermined.

Points from the study as a whole: Several of the most significant clusters were apparently associated with common viral pathogens in a later analysis.

Sequenced material: PBMCs. The chain combines TRBV7-9 with TRBJ2-1, with 9 bases matching TRBD2. The receptor comes from a middle-aged man in good health and CMV-seropositive. The CDR3 DNA reads TGTGCCAGCATCCCAAGGGGGCGGGGGGGCCGCAATGAGCAGTTCTTC. Translating gives CASIPRGRGGRNEQFF.